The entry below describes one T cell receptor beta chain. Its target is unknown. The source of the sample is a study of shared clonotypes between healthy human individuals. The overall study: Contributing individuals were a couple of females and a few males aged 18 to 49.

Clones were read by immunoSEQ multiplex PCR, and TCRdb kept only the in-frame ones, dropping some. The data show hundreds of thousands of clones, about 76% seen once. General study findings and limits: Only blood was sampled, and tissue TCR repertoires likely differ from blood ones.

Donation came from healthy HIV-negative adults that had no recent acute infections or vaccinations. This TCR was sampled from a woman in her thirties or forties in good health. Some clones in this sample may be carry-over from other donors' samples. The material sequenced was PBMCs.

CDR3 bases: TGTGCCAGCGGGACAGCATCCTACGAGCAGTACTTC. It translates to CASGTASYEQYF. J is TRBJ2-7 and V is TRBV6-6; 7 bases map to TRBD1. The CDR3 spans 12 residues. With 8 bases clipped from V and 1 base from J, the junction kept 2 bases outside the gene matches. CDR1 and CDR2 (germline): MNHNY, SVGAGI (reference sequence).